The 26 T cell receptor beta chains below come from one sample, sequenced in a study of T cells of healthy individuals. TCRdb re-called the 5' RACE reads through MiXCR, storing one row per CDR3 protein. The table includes nearly 100,000 distinct CDR3 sequences, roughly a sixth detected once. The receptors here all came from a human donor in good health.

There are a few counts of this clonotype. V is TRBV9 and J is TRBJ1-1, with 7 bases aligning to TRBD1. This CDR3 has 14 residues. In germline, CDR1 is SGDLS, CDR2 YYNGEE. The ends lost 3 bases at V and 1 base at J; junction bases unmatched: 3. The CDR3 loop reads CASSDRDRNTEAFF. The CDR3 coding sequence is TGTGCCAGCAGCGATCGGGACAGGAACACTGAAGCTTTCTTT.

This clonotype came up a few times. The genes are TRBV7-2 and TRBJ2-7; TRBD2 aligns across 8 bases. The junction had 1 base not matched to a gene; V was cut back by 5 bases and J by 4 bases. The CDR3 runs 12 residues. Germline V CDR1 and CDR2: SGHTA, FQGNSA. This CDR3 is CASSGLAYEQYF. CDR3 DNA sequence: TGTGCCAGCAGCGGACTAGCTTACGAGCAGTACTTC.

Only a few counts were recorded for this clonotype. The V and J genes are TRBV9 and TRBJ2-7; the match to TRBD2 covers 11 bases. The CDR3 length is 15 residues. From germline, CDR1 is SGDLS and CDR2 YYNGEE. V shed 0 bases, J shed 6 bases, and the junction held 5 bases outside the gene matches. As DNA, the CDR3 is TGTGCCAGCAGCGTAGTTAGCGGGGGGGCCGGCGAGCAGTACTTC. This encodes CASSVVSGGAGEQYF.

The chain links TRBV6-6 to TRBJ2-3; perhaps TRBD2 as D (6 bases). Trimming removed 3 bases at V and 6 bases at J, with 19 bases between. The CDR3 sequence is 16 residues long. CDR1 and CDR2 (germline): MNHNY, SVGAGI (reference sequence). CDR3 DNA: TGTGCCAGCAGTTATTGGCGCCCGACTAGACGGGATACGCAGTATTTT. Amino acids: CASSYWRPTRRDTQYF.

The chain combines TRBV4-1 with TRBJ1-1; the D is unclear. Trimming cost V 2 bases and J 1 base, with 11 bases left between them. CDR3 length: 15 residues. Germline CDR1 is MGHRA and CDR2 is YSYEKL. CDR3 DNA sequence: TGCGCCAGCAGCCAAAGGAAGCAGACGAACACTGAAGCTTTCTTT. This gives the protein CASSQRKQTNTEAFF.

This clonotype was detected only a few times. The CDR3 DNA reads as TGTGCCAGCACCAACTCTGGGGCCAACGTCCTGACTTTC. Translated, it gives CASTNSGANVLTF. The chain recombines TRBV27 with TRBJ2-6; D gene ambiguous. V was trimmed by 7 bases and J by 0 bases, leaving 4 bases between them. CDR1 is MNHEY and CDR2 is SMNVEV in the germline V gene (reference sequence). The CDR3 spans 13 residues.

V gene TRBV3-1 combines with J gene TRBJ1-1; the match to TRBD1 covers 7 bases. V lost 5 bases and J lost 8; bases outside the gene matches: 5. Germline V gene data show CDR1 as LGHDT and CDR2 as YNNKEL (reference sequence). This CDR3 region has 12 residues. In nucleotides, the CDR3 is TGTGCCAGCAGCTCGACAGGGAGCGAAGCTTTCTTT. Its translation is CASSSTGSEAFF.

This clonotype was detected only a few times. This chain joins TRBV7-9 and TRBJ2-1, with 9 bases matching TRBD1. The CDR3 is 20 residues long. The ends lost 6 bases at V and 4 bases at J; junction bases unmatched: 22. CDR1 and CDR2 from the germline V gene are SEHNR and FQNEAQ (reference sequence). The CDR3 DNA reads as TGTGCCAGCAGTGACCCCCCCGGACAGGGGTTTGGAGACTCGTACAATGAGCAGTTCTTC. Translated: CASSDPPGQGFGDSYNEQFF.

J is TRBJ1-1 and V is TRBV6-2 or TRBV6-3; D is unresolved. The CDR3 covers 13 residues. Per the germline V gene, CDR1 is MNHEY and CDR2 is SVGEGT. V was trimmed by 2 bases and J by 5 bases, leaving 9 bases between them. The CDR3 DNA follows: TGTGCCAGCAGTTACCTGGGAGAAACTGAAGCTTTCTTT. Encoded protein: CASSYLGETEAFF.

This clonotype showed up many times. One junction end does not reproduce the germline sequence, and a read error may be involved. The rearrangement uses TRBV4-1 and TRBJ1-1, with no clear D. CDR1 and CDR2 (germline): MGHRA, YSYEKL. This CDR3 is 15 amino acids long. CDR3 sequence: CASSQVIGPLTVAFF. The CDR3 nucleotides read TGCGCCAGCAGCCAAGTGATAGGACCATTAACTGTAGCTTTCTTT.

The chain uses TRBV6-2 or TRBV6-3 and TRBJ2-1; a possible D gene is TRBD1 (6 bases). Between the trimmed V and J ends, which lost 8 bases and 3 bases, there was a span of 14 bases. This CDR3 is 14 amino acids long. Germline V gene data show CDR1 as MNHEY and CDR2 as SVGEGT. The CDR3 DNA reads as TGTGCCAGCGCCGGGGCAGGGGTCTACAATGAGCAGTTCTTC. Its protein product is CASAGAGVYNEQFF.

This chain joins TRBV20-1 and TRBJ1-4; possible D gene TRBD1, 5 bases. Between the trimmed V and J ends, which lost 0 bases and 7 bases, there was a span of 12 bases. CDR1 DFQATT and CDR2 SNEGSKA come from the germline V gene (reference sequence). This CDR3 contains 14 residues. CDR3 amino acids: CSARDPRGPEKLFF. CDR3 in DNA: TGCAGTGCTAGAGACCCTAGGGGCCCTGAAAAACTGTTTTTT.

On this clonotype: Given a much more abundant clone one base away, this may be a read error. This chain connects TRBV23-1 to TRBJ1-5; D uncertain. TRBV23-1 is noted as an ORF with a role that remains uncertain. This CDR3 has 12 residues. Trimming cost V 4 bases and J 11 bases, with 12 bases left between them. The chain's CDR3 is CASSLPRWAQHF. As DNA, the CDR3 is TGCGCCAGCAGTCTACCGCGATGGGCCCAGCATTTT.

This rearrangement joins TRBV30 to TRBJ2-2; possible D gene TRBD2, 5 bases. Germline V CDR1 and CDR2: GTSNPN, SVGIG (reference sequence). The CDR3 consists of 14 residues. V lost 5 bases, J lost 5 bases, and 15 bases lay in between. The CDR3 region is CAWRGGFDTGELFF. CDR3 nucleotides: TGTGCCTGGCGCGGCGGGTTCGATACCGGGGAGCTGTTTTTT.

This chain joins TRBV29-1 and TRBJ1-1; TRBD1 matches at 7 bases. The CDR3 has 12 amino acids. J was trimmed by 8 bases and V by 7 bases; bases with no gene match: 10. From germline, CDR1 is SQVTM and CDR2 ANQGSEA. As DNA, the CDR3 is TGCAGCGGTGGACAGGTTCAGGGAGAAGCTTTCTTT. Protein product: CSGGQVQGEAFF.

This clonotype was found a few times. The V and J genes are TRBV7-9 and TRBJ2-7; 12 nucleotides agree with TRBD2. In germline, CDR1 is SEHNR, CDR2 FQNEAQ (reference sequence). The CDR3 loop spans 17 amino acids. V dropped 5 bases and J dropped 3; count of bases not matched to a gene: 11. The CDR3 DNA reads as TGTGCCAGCAGCACTCTCCGGACTAGCGGGAATCACTACGAGCAGTACTTC. Protein product: CASSTLRTSGNHYEQYF.

This clonotype was observed a few times. This rearrangement joins TRBV2 to TRBJ1-1; D uncertain. This CDR3 comprises 13 residues. The V gene's germline CDR1 is SNHLY and CDR2 FYNNEI. V lost 4 bases and J 5 bases, leaving 11 bases between the germline ends. This CDR3 is CASSGEVDTEAFF. The CDR3 nucleotides are TGTGCCAGCAGTGGTGAGGTAGATACTGAAGCTTTCTTT.

This clonotype was counted ten times or more. V is TRBV4-1 and J is TRBJ2-2; D uncertain. CDR1 is MGHRA and CDR2 is YSYEKL in the germline V gene. The CDR3 consists of 17 residues. With 5 bases removed from V and 1 base from J, the gap between germline ends came to 17 bases. The CDR3 coding sequence is TGCGCCAGCAGCTACCACCCCAGAAGCAAGAACACCGGGGAGCTGTTTTTT. This codes for CASSYHPRSKNTGELFF.

This clonotype has a count of ten or more. The genes are TRBV29-1 and TRBJ2-5; maybe TRBD1 (5 bases). The ends were cut back, 3 bases at V and 8 bases at J, with 19 bases in the middle. The CDR3 totals 14 residues. Germline V lookup: CDR1 SQVTM, CDR2 ANQGSEA. CDR3 protein: CSVDKTDRWGTQYF. The CDR3 nucleotides are TGCAGCGTTGACAAGACAGACCGCTGGGGAACCCAGTACTTC.

In its sample, this clonotype was seen many times. The V and J genes are TRBV7-2 and TRBJ1-6; D remains unclear. CDR1 SGHTA and CDR2 FQGNSA come from the germline V gene. CDR3 length: 15 amino acids. V gave up 1 base and J gave up 9 bases, with 13 bases separating them. The CDR3 spells CASSLVRLGISPLHF. In nucleotides, the CDR3 is TGTGCCAGCAGCTTAGTCCGACTCGGGATTTCACCCCTCCACTTT.

Of note for this clonotype: This may be a read error, as it is one base from a much larger clone. Written as DNA, the CDR3 is TGTGCCAGCAGCCGGGGGGGACTCAATGGGGAGTCCCAGTACTTC. As protein: CASSRGGLNGESQYF. The chain employs TRBV5-5 and TRBJ2-5, with 8 bases that match TRBD2. The CDR3 is made up of 15 amino acids. Germline assignment: CDR1 SGHKS and CDR2 YYEKEE (reference sequence). The V and J ends lost 4 bases and 9 bases, in that order; junction bases with no gene match: 14.

The chain uses TRBV6-2 or TRBV6-3 and TRBJ2-7; 9 positions match TRBD2. After removal of 2 bases from V and 2 bases from J, the junction contained 7 bases not matched to a gene. The CDR3 spans 16 residues. CDR1 MNHEY and CDR2 SVGEGT come from the germline V gene. The CDR3 reads CASSYGLTSGPYEQYF. The CDR3 DNA reads TGTGCCAGCAGTTACGGGTTGACTAGCGGTCCCTACGAGCAGTACTTC.

The CDR3: CASSLVAGEGSYEQYF. The CDR3 bases are TGCGCCAGCAGCCTTGTAGCGGGAGAGGGTTCCTACGAGCAGTACTTC. V usage is TRBV4-3 and J usage is TRBJ2-7; 9 bases map to TRBD2. The CDR3 totals 16 residues. Germline V gene sequence: CDR1 LGHNA, CDR2 YSLEER. The V gene end was trimmed by 4 bases and the J gene end by 1 base; junction bases not matched to a gene: 8.

V gene TRBV7-2 combines with J gene TRBJ1-5, with TRBD1 matching over 8 bases. V lost 5 bases to trimming and J lost 4 bases; unmatched junction nucleotides: 7. Germline lookup yields CDR1 SGHTA and CDR2 FQGNSA. This CDR3 contains 15 residues. The CDR3 DNA reads as TGTGCCAGCAGCCGGGACAGGAGCCAGAATCAGCCCCAGCATTTT. It encodes CASSRDRSQNQPQHF.

This clonotype was observed many times. V gene TRBV5-1 combines with J gene TRBJ2-3, with D tentatively TRBD1 or TRBD2 (6 bases each). The CDR3 extends over 15 amino acids. Per germline, CDR1 SGHRS and CDR2 YFSETQ. The V and J ends lost 0 bases and 3 bases respectively, with 11 bases between them. The CDR3, as DNA: TGCGCCAGCAGCTTGGACGGGGGCGAGACAGATACGCAGTATTTT. The encoded protein is CASSLDGGETDTQYF.

This clonotype was seen at least ten times. This chain links TRBV20-1 with TRBJ2-5, with D uncertain. The germline V gene has CDR1 DFQATT and CDR2 SNEGSKA (reference sequence). This CDR3 spans 12 amino acids. V was pared by 3 bases and J by 2 bases, with 7 bases between. CDR3 in DNA: TGCAGTGCTAGCCCGCAACAAGAGACCCAGTACTTC. As protein: CSASPQQETQYF.